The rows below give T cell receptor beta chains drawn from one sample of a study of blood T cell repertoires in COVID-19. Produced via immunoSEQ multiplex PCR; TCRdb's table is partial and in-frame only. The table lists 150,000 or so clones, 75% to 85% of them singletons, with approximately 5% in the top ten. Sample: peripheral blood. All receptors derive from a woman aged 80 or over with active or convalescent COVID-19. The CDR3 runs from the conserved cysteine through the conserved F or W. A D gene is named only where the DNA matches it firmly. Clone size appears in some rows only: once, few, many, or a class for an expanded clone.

CDR3 protein: CATSYSSYEQYF; CDR3 DNA: TGTGCCACCAGCTACAGCTCCTACGAGCAGTACTTC; D gene: NA; V gene: TRBV15; J gene: TRBJ2-7; clone size: NA
CDR3 protein: CASSYRRGNTEAFF; CDR3 DNA: TGTGCCAGCAGTTATAGAAGAGGGAACACTGAAGCTTTCTTT; D gene: NA; V gene: TRBV6-2/TRBV6-3; J gene: TRBJ1-1; clone size: NA
CDR3 protein: CAWKQGVISGNTIYF; CDR3 DNA: TGTGCCTGGAAACAGGGGGTGATCTCTGGAAACACCATATATTTT; D gene: TRBD1; V gene: TRBV30; J gene: TRBJ1-3; clone size: NA
CDR3 protein: CASIPERGLGTEAFF; CDR3 DNA: TGTGCCAGCATTCCCGAAAGGGGGCTTGGCACTGAAGCTTTCTTT; D gene: TRBD1; V gene: TRBV28; J gene: TRBJ1-1; clone size: NA
CDR3 protein: CASSRTIRETQYF; CDR3 DNA: TGCGCCAGCAGCCGGACTATCCGGGAGACCCAGTACTTC; D gene: NA; V gene: TRBV10-1; J gene: TRBJ2-5; clone size: NA
CDR3 protein: CASSVGGTRTDTQYF; CDR3 DNA: TGCGCCAGCAGCGTCGGGGGGACACGCACAGATACGCAGTATTTT; D gene: NA; V gene: TRBV5-1; J gene: TRBJ2-3; clone size: NA
CDR3 protein: CASSLSLWRGKNTGELFF; CDR3 DNA: TGTGCCAGCAGCTTAAGCCTTTGGCGGGGGAAGAACACCGGGGAGCTGTTTTTT; D gene: TRBD2; V gene: TRBV7-2; J gene: TRBJ2-2; clone size: NA
CDR3 protein: CAWSVLGEAFF; CDR3 DNA: TGTGCCTGGAGTGTACTCGGGGAGGCTTTCTTT; D gene: NA; V gene: TRBV30; J gene: TRBJ1-1; clone size: NA
CDR3 protein: CAWSDITEAFF; CDR3 DNA: TGTGCCTGGAGTGATATCACTGAAGCTTTCTTT; D gene: NA; V gene: TRBV30; J gene: TRBJ1-1; clone size: once
CDR3 protein: CASNPSGGATETQYF; CDR3 DNA: TGTGCCAGTAACCCATCCGGGGGGGCTACCGAGACCCAGTACTTC; D gene: TRBD2; V gene: TRBV19; J gene: TRBJ2-5; clone size: NA
CDR3 protein: CASSLVKQGNSPLHF; CDR3 DNA: TGTGCCAGCTCGCTGGTTAAACAGGGGAATTCACCCCTCCACTTT; D gene: TRBD1; V gene: TRBV18; J gene: TRBJ1-6; clone size: NA
CDR3 protein: CASRGGGRGGRTDTQYF; CDR3 DNA: TGTGCCAGCAGAGGAGGTGGGCGGGGGGGCCGAACAGATACGCAGTATTTT; D gene: TRBD2; V gene: TRBV2; J gene: TRBJ2-3; clone size: NA
CDR3 protein: CASRLSADTQYF; CDR3 DNA: TGCGCCAGCAGACTAAGTGCAGATACGCAGTATTTT; D gene: NA; V gene: TRBV5-1; J gene: TRBJ2-3; clone size: once
CDR3 protein: CASSHGGAGTGELFF; CDR3 DNA: TGTGCCAGCAGTCACGGGGGGGCCGGGACCGGGGAGCTGTTTTTT; D gene: TRBD2; V gene: TRBV6-2/TRBV6-3; J gene: TRBJ2-2; clone size: NA
CDR3 protein: CASSKSQGDSSYNSPLHF; CDR3 DNA: TGTGCCAGCAGCAAATCCCAGGGTGATAGCTCCTATAATTCACCCCTCCACTTT; D gene: NA; V gene: TRBV21-1; J gene: TRBJ1-6; clone size: NA
CDR3 protein: CASSQWTSGTDTQYF; CDR3 DNA: TGCGCCAGCAGCCAATGGACTTCAGGCACAGATACGCAGTATTTT; D gene: NA; V gene: TRBV4-1; J gene: TRBJ2-3; clone size: NA
CDR3 protein: CASSHHDRVGTQYF; CDR3 DNA: TGTGCCAGCAGCCATCATGACAGGGTTGGGACCCAGTACTTC; D gene: TRBD1; V gene: TRBV7-9; J gene: TRBJ2-5; clone size: once
CDR3 protein: CASSEAPGGWTQHF; CDR3 DNA: TGTGCCAGCAGTGAAGCGCCAGGGGGTTGGACCCAGCATTTT; D gene: TRBD1; V gene: TRBV6-1; J gene: TRBJ1-5; clone size: NA
CDR3 protein: CASSLTGFENTEAFF; CDR3 DNA: TGCGCCAGCAGCTTAACAGGGTTCGAGAACACTGAAGCTTTCTTT; D gene: NA; V gene: TRBV5-1; J gene: TRBJ1-1; clone size: NA
CDR3 protein: CASSYSGQGNTEAFF; CDR3 DNA: TGTGCCAGCAGTTACTCCGGACAGGGGAACACTGAAGCTTTCTTT; D gene: TRBD1; V gene: TRBV6-5; J gene: TRBJ1-1; clone size: many
CDR3 protein: CASSQRTGGLRVTEAFF; CDR3 DNA: TGTGCCAGTAGTCAACGGACAGGGGGATTAAGAGTCACTGAAGCTTTCTTT; D gene: TRBD1; V gene: TRBV19; J gene: TRBJ1-1; clone size: NA
CDR3 protein: CASSLERDSRGTGELFF; CDR3 DNA: TGCGCCAGCAGCCTCGAGAGGGACAGTCGGGGGACCGGGGAGCTGTTTTTT; D gene: NA; V gene: TRBV4-1; J gene: TRBJ2-2; clone size: NA
CDR3 protein: CASSFISGELFF; CDR3 DNA: TGTGCCAGCAGCTTTATCTCCGGGGAGCTGTTTTTT; D gene: NA; V gene: TRBV5-5; J gene: TRBJ2-2; clone size: NA
CDR3 protein: CASSAQTYEQYF; CDR3 DNA: TGTGCCAGCAGTGCCCAAACATACGAGCAGTACTTC; D gene: NA; V gene: TRBV2; J gene: TRBJ2-7; clone size: NA
CDR3 protein: CASSRDRAQPQHF; CDR3 DNA: TGTGCCAGCAGCCGCGACAGAGCTCAGCCCCAGCATTTT; D gene: NA; V gene: TRBV5-6; J gene: TRBJ1-5; clone size: NA
CDR3 protein: CASRYPGQVSSGAKNIQYF; CDR3 DNA: TGTGCCAGCAGATATCCGGGACAGGTTTCGTCCGGAGCCAAAAACATTCAGTACTTC; D gene: TRBD1; V gene: TRBV2; J gene: TRBJ2-4; clone size: once
CDR3 protein: CASHKTSYEQYF; CDR3 DNA: TGTGCCAGCCACAAAACATCCTACGAGCAGTACTTC; D gene: NA; V gene: TRBV6-5; J gene: TRBJ2-7; clone size: NA
CDR3 protein: CASFMVGGNSPLHF; CDR3 DNA: TGTGCCAGTTTCATGGTGGGGGGAAATTCACCCCTCCACTTT; D gene: NA; V gene: TRBV2; J gene: TRBJ1-6; clone size: many
CDR3 protein: CASSYVRGRAKNIQYF; CDR3 DNA: TGTGCCAGCAGTTATGTCAGGGGACGGGCCAAAAACATTCAGTACTTC; D gene: NA; V gene: TRBV6-9; J gene: TRBJ2-4; clone size: once
CDR3 protein: CASSQDRETQYF; CDR3 DNA: TGTGCCAGCAGCCAAGATAGAGAGACCCAGTACTTC; D gene: NA; V gene: TRBV3-1/TRBV3-2; J gene: TRBJ2-5; clone size: NA
CDR3 protein: CASSTRTGQFF; CDR3 DNA: TGTGCCAGCAGTACCCGGACAGGTCAGTTCTTC; D gene: TRBD1; V gene: TRBV28; J gene: TRBJ2-1; clone size: NA
CDR3 protein: CASSLQHSGGGYTF; CDR3 DNA: TGTGCCAGCAGCTTACAACACTCAGGGGGTGGCTACACCTTC; D gene: TRBD1; V gene: TRBV7-2; J gene: TRBJ1-2; clone size: NA
CDR3 protein: CASKGDGANYGYTF; CDR3 DNA: TGTGCCAGCAAGGGGGACGGGGCCAACTATGGCTACACCTTC; D gene: NA; V gene: TRBV2; J gene: TRBJ1-2; clone size: few
CDR3 protein: CAWSSGNSGNTIYF; CDR3 DNA: TGTGCCTGGAGTTCGGGAAACTCTGGAAACACCATATATTTT; D gene: NA; V gene: TRBV30; J gene: TRBJ1-3; clone size: few
CDR3 protein: CASSPRTSAYNEQFF; CDR3 DNA: TGTGCCAGCAGCCCCCGGACTAGCGCTTACAATGAGCAGTTCTTC; D gene: TRBD2; V gene: TRBV7-3; J gene: TRBJ2-1; clone size: many